Shown below are 21 T cell receptor beta chains from a single sample sequenced in a study of T cells in Graves' hyperthyroidism and ophthalmopathy. Amplification of TCR beta CDR3 regions used RNA as the template. The HTBI set primed first-round TCR CDR3 RT-PCR. Via MiXCR, TCRdb re-called the multiplex PCR reads, giving one row per CDR3 protein. The repertoire holds roughly 740,000 distinct CDR3 sequences, with about 17% as singletons. The sequenced sample consisted of blood. The receptors were gathered from a man aged 18-30 years with Graves' hyperthyroidism.

This clonotype was counted many times. The CDR3 spells CASTQLGYEQYF. CDR3 in DNA: TGTGCCAGCACCCAGTTGGGCTACGAGCAGTACTTC. This chain connects TRBV28 to TRBJ2-7; D gene ambiguous. The CDR3 is made up of 12 amino acids. Germline values: CDR1 MDHEN, CDR2 SYDVKM. The V and J ends lost 7 bases and 3 bases respectively, with 10 bases between them.

This clonotype was counted at least ten times. The V and J genes are TRBV2 and TRBJ2-7, with TRBD1 matching over 8 bases. The CDR3 consists of 16 residues. V shed 1 base, J shed 10 bases, and the junction held 15 bases outside the gene matches. Germline values: CDR1 SNHLY, CDR2 FYNNEI. In DNA, the CDR3 is TGTGCCAGCAGTGAAGGCGGGACAGGCCCGAGAGGTCGACAGTACTTC. Its protein product is CASSEGGTGPRGRQYF.

This clonotype has a handful of counts. The J gene is TRBJ2-2, the V gene TRBV7-3, with TRBD2 as a possible D gene (7 bases). V shed 1 base and J shed 4 bases, with 16 bases lying between them. Germline lookup yields CDR1 SGHTA and CDR2 FQGTGA. This CDR3 spans 17 amino acids. The CDR3: CASSLNGGGESTGELFF. The CDR3 region has the DNA TGTGCCAGCAGCTTAAATGGGGGGGGCGAAAGCACCGGGGAGCTGTTTTTT.

This clonotype has a handful of counts. In DNA, the CDR3 is TGTGCCAGTAGACTCAAGGGGGGTTCCAAAAACATTCAGTACTTC. Its translation is CASRLKGGSKNIQYF. This sequence joins TRBV19 and TRBJ2-4, with D perhaps being TRBD1 or TRBD2 (6 bases each). V was clipped by 6 bases and J by 2 bases, with 14 bases between them. The germline V gene encodes CDR1 LNHDA and CDR2 SQIVND (reference sequence). CDR3 length equals 15 residues.

The chain employs TRBV28 and TRBJ1-1; D may be TRBD1 (5 bases). The V gene's germline CDR1 is MDHEN and CDR2 SYDVKM. CDR3 length: 14 residues. Deletions cut 8 bases from V and 1 base from J, with 14 bases between. CDR3 bases: TGTGCCAGCGTACCGGGGCAGGCGAACACTGAAGCTTTCTTT. This gives the protein CASVPGQANTEAFF.

This clonotype was recorded many times. J is TRBJ1-5 and V is TRBV28; 9 bases are a match to TRBD1. In germline, CDR1 is MDHEN, CDR2 SYDVKM. This CDR3 is 13 amino acids long. In DNA form, the CDR3 reads TGTGCTCATACCGGGACAGGGCTGAAACCCCAGCATTTT. This translates into CAHTGTGLKPQHF.

The V gene is TRBV9, the J gene TRBJ2-3, with a weak D call TRBD2 (6 bases). This CDR3 has 14 amino acids. Trimming removed 1 base from V and 6 bases from J, with 12 bases in between. The germline V gene encodes CDR1 SGDLS and CDR2 YYNGEE. The CDR3 sequence is CASSVRGRRDTQYF. CDR3 DNA: TGTGCCAGCAGCGTACGAGGGAGGAGGGATACGCAGTATTTT.

The chain is built from TRBV20-1 and TRBJ2-7; 7 bases match TRBD2. V trimming: 3 bases; J trimming: 0 bases; junction bases outside the gene matches: 8. This CDR3 spans 15 amino acids. Germline CDR1 and CDR2: DFQATT and SNEGSKA (reference sequence). CDR3 nucleotides: TGCAGTGCTAGTTATCTAGCGGACCTCTCCTACGAGCAGTACTTC. Translation gives CSASYLADLSYEQYF.

The genes are TRBV5-8 and TRBJ1-4; no firm D call. With 0 bases removed from V and 5 bases from J, the gap between germline ends came to 11 bases. CDR3 length: 15 residues. CDR1 is SGHTS, CDR2 YDEGEE, per germline. The CDR3 loop is CASSLDSLGNEKLFF. CDR3 nucleotide sequence: TGTGCCAGCAGCTTGGATTCCCTGGGGAATGAAAAACTGTTTTTT. Full variable domain (remainder filled in from reference TRBV5-8 and TRBJ1-4): EAGVTQSPTHLIKTRGQQATLRCSPISGHTSVYWYQQALGLGLQFLLWYDEGEERNRGNFPPRFSGRQFPNYSSELNVNALELEDSALYLCASSLDSLGNEKLFFGSGTQLSVL.

This clonotype has a handful of counts. J is TRBJ2-2 and V is TRBV6-1; D might be TRBD2 (5 bases). Trimming shortened V by 5 bases and J by 5 bases, and 18 bases separated the two germline ends. From germline, CDR1 is MNHNS and CDR2 SASEGT. This CDR3 has 16 amino acids. The CDR3 DNA follows: TGTGCCAGCAGTCCGCGCCCCGCTGGACTTACCGGGGAGCTGTTTTTT. It codes for CASSPRPAGLTGELFF.

The V call is TRBV14, the J call TRBJ2-3; a weak D match, TRBD2 (6 bases). CDR3 size: 14 residues. Trimming pared 1 base from V and 4 bases from J, leaving 9 bases between. The germline V gene encodes CDR1 SGHDN and CDR2 FVKESK. The CDR3 region has the DNA TGTGCCAGCAGCCAAGCGGGAGTGGCAGATACGCAGTATTTT. This codes for CASSQAGVADTQYF.

The sample holds one count of this clonotype. V and J are TRBV6-2 or TRBV6-3 and TRBJ2-3; the D gene is possibly TRBD2 (5 bases). The CDR3 is made up of 14 amino acids. Trimming left V 6 bases short and J 3 bases short, with 13 bases between. CDR1 is MNHEY and CDR2 is SVGEGT in the germline V gene. The CDR3 reads CASRSDSTTDTQYF. The CDR3 DNA sequence: TGTGCCAGCAGGTCGGACTCTACTACAGATACGCAGTATTTT.

The table lists this clonotype with a few counts. The chain couples TRBV24-1 to TRBJ2-1; D gene ambiguous. Germline loops: CDR1 KGHDR, CDR2 SFDVKD. Trimming took off 5 bases at V and 5 bases at J, with 6 bases between the two ends. The CDR3 extends over 12 amino acids. The CDR3 DNA follows: TGTGCCACCAGTGGTCCTAACAATGAGCAGTTCTTC. Translating gives CATSGPNNEQFF.

The sample holds many counts of this clonotype. The chain uses TRBV18 and TRBJ1-5; D gene uncertain. The V and J ends lost 0 bases and 1 base respectively, with 10 bases between them. From germline, CDR1 is KGHSH and CDR2 LQKENI. This CDR3 is 16 amino acids long. The CDR3: CASSPPQGSSNQPQHF. The CDR3 DNA follows: TGTGCCAGCTCACCACCGCAAGGCTCCAGCAATCAGCCCCAGCATTTT.

This clonotype was counted many times. The J gene is TRBJ1-2, the V gene TRBV12-3 or TRBV12-4; 9 positions agree with TRBD1. The CDR3 has 15 residues. V lost 5 bases and J lost 6; bases outside the gene matches: 10. The CDR3 sequence: CASSLYKTGGHGYTF. CDR3 DNA: TGTGCCAGCAGTCTCTATAAGACAGGGGGGCATGGCTACACCTTC.

The sample holds many counts of this clonotype. This chain links TRBV18 with TRBJ1-2; D is ambiguous. The CDR3 extends over 14 amino acids. Germline CDR1 is KGHSH and CDR2 is LQKENI. V was cut by 2 bases and J by 4 bases, with 11 bases left in between. This CDR3 is CASSPSAGGYGYTF. The CDR3 region has the DNA TGTGCCAGCTCACCATCGGCGGGCGGCTATGGCTACACCTTC. The full variable domain, its missing parts supplied by reference TRBV18 and TRBJ1-2, is NAGVMQNPRHLVRRRGQEARLRCSPMKGHSHVYWYRQLPEEGLKFMVYLQKENIIDESGMPKERFSAEFPKEGPSILRIQQVVRGDSAAYFCASSPSAGGYGYTFGSGTRLTVV.

This clonotype was seen many times. J is TRBJ2-5 and V is TRBV7-2; possibly TRBD1 or TRBD2 for D (6 bases each). This CDR3 region has 15 residues. Germline V gene data show CDR1 as SGHTA and CDR2 as FQGNSA. The ends were cut back, 10 bases at V and 1 base at J, with 19 bases in the middle. The CDR3 spells CAIGPGATTQETQYF. CDR3 sequence (DNA): TGTGCCATAGGACCGGGGGCGACGACCCAAGAGACCCAGTACTTC.

This chain links TRBV28 with TRBJ2-3; 13 bases fit TRBD2. The CDR3 length is 16 residues. V dropped 4 bases and J dropped 5; count of bases not matched to a gene: 6. Germline CDR1 and CDR2: MDHEN and SYDVKM. The CDR3, as DNA: TGTGCCAGCAGTTCAGGACTAGCGGGAGTGGTAGATACGCAGTATTTT. It is translated as CASSSGLAGVVDTQYF.

V is TRBV7-2 and J is TRBJ1-5, with no clear D. Trimming took off 0 bases at V and 7 bases at J, with 10 bases between the two ends. Germline V gene data show CDR1 as SGHTA and CDR2 as FQGNSA. The CDR3 has 14 amino acids. The CDR3 nucleotides read TGTGCCAGCAGCTTAGCGAACGGGGTGCAGCCCCAGCATTTT. Amino acid sequence: CASSLANGVQPQHF. Full variable domain (outside the CDR3, taken from reference TRBV7-2 and TRBJ1-5): GAGVSQSPSNKVTEKGKDVELRCDPISGHTALYWYRQSLGQGLEFLIYFQGNSAPDKSGLPSDRFSAERTGGSVSTLTIQRTQQEDSAVYLCASSLANGVQPQHFGDGTRLSIL.

The rearrangement joins TRBV19 to TRBJ2-3; 12 bases agree with TRBD2. The CDR3 covers 21 residues. V lost 8 bases to trimming and J lost 6 bases; unmatched junction nucleotides: 27. Germline CDR1 reads LNHDA; CDR2 reads SQIVND (reference sequence). The CDR3 sequence is CASSPLAGRRGASGRDDTQYF. The CDR3 DNA reads as TGTGCCAGTTCCCCCTTGGCAGGGAGACGTGGTGCTAGCGGGAGGGATGATACGCAGTATTTT.

This clonotype has at least ten counts. This rearrangement joins TRBV3-1 to TRBJ1-1; no reliable D call. This CDR3 is 13 amino acids long. V lost 3 bases to trimming and J lost 1 base, with 6 bases between them. The germline V gene has CDR1 LGHDT and CDR2 YNNKEL (reference sequence). CDR3 in DNA: TGTGCCAGCAGCCAGGGAACGAACACTGAAGCTTTCTTT. Residues: CASSQGTNTEAFF.